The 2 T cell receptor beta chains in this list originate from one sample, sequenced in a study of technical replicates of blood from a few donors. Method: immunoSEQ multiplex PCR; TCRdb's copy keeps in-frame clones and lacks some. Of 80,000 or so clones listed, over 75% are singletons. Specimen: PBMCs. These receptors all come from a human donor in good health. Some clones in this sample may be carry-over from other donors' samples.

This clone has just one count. CDR3 in DNA: TGTGCCAGCTCTACGGTTGGCGGGGCAGATACGCAGTATTTT. Translation: CASSTVGGADTQYF. The chain is built from TRBV6-4 and TRBJ2-3; maybe TRBD2 (6 bases). The CDR3 contains 14 residues. The ends were cut back, 8 bases at V and 4 bases at J, with 16 bases in the middle. CDR1 is MRHNA and CDR2 is SNTAGT in the germline V gene.

The CDR3 DNA reads as TGTGCCAGCAGTCAGGGGAAGGGGACTGAAGCTTTCTTT. It yields the protein CASSQGKGTEAFF. The chain couples TRBV2 to TRBJ1-1, with TRBD1 as a possible D gene (6 bases). Trimming took 5 bases from V and 5 from J, leaving 12 bases between them. Germline CDR1 reads SNHLY; CDR2 reads FYNNEI. This CDR3 has 13 amino acids.